This T cell receptor (beta chain) was captured in a study of shared clonotypes between healthy human individuals. General study findings and limits: All-four-donor shared clonotypes had higher generation probabilities than non-shared clonotypes did. What limited the represented genetic and exposure-history diversity was the small number of donors. Though the depth was large, rarefaction showed that sorted-subset sequencing was incomplete. Across subsets, estimated richness was generally greater for naive than for memory populations.

Profiled with immunoSEQ multiplex PCR; TCRdb holds only in-frame clones, not every one. The data show just over 2,000,000 clones, over 85% seen once. Naive CD8 cells lacked CD45RO, underwent positive selection for CCR7 and left out terminally differentiated effector memory CD45RA+ cells. Trimming took 4 bases from V and 5 from J; bases not matched to a gene: 4. Germline V gene lookup returns CDR1 MNHNY and CDR2 SVGAGI (reference sequence). The CDR3 runs 13 residues. A word on this clone: The antigen remains undetermined.

The source is a man in his late teens or twenties in good health. The sample was naive CD8+ T cells sorted from blood. This sequence joins TRBV6-6 and TRBJ1-1, with 7 bases that match TRBD1. In DNA, the CDR3 is TGTGCCAGCAGTTCGACAGGGTGGACTGAAGCTTTCTTT. Protein: CASSSTGWTEAFF.